These T cell receptor beta chains were read from a single sample in a study of blood T cell repertoires in COVID-19. Only in-frame clones appear in the TCRdb table, and some are missing; sequencing was by immunoSEQ multiplex PCR. In the table there are about 110,000 clones, over 65% of which are singletons. Material: peripheral blood. The source of these receptors is a woman aged 40 to 50 with acute or convalescent COVID-19. Each CDR3 is given with its conserved first and last residue. The order of the fields is V gene, CDR3 length, J gene, clone size, D gene, CDR3 DNA, CDR3 protein. A D gene is named only where the DNA matches it firmly. Part of the rows lack a size; the others show once, few, many or a class for expanded clones.

v_gene: TRBV9; len: 15; j_gene: TRBJ2-1; abundance: -; d_gene: TRBD2; CDR3nt: TGTGCCAGCAGCCTTAGCGGGGGGGCTTACAATGAGCAGTTCTTC; CDR3aa: CASSLSGGAYNEQFF
v_gene: TRBV12-5; len: 13; j_gene: TRBJ1-5; abundance: -; d_gene: -; CDR3nt: TGTGCTAGTGGACAGGGCGGGGGTCAGCCCCAGCATTTT; CDR3aa: CASGQGGGQPQHF
v_gene: TRBV4-1; len: 17; j_gene: TRBJ1-2; abundance: -; d_gene: TRBD1; CDR3nt: TGCGCCAGCAGCCAAGTTGACCCCGGACAGGGTTCGCATGGCTACACCTTC; CDR3aa: CASSQVDPGQGSHGYTF
v_gene: TRBV7-9; len: 15; j_gene: TRBJ2-3; abundance: -; d_gene: -; CDR3nt: TGTGCCAGCAGCTTAGGACTTTATAGCACAGATACGCAGTATTTT; CDR3aa: CASSLGLYSTDTQYF
v_gene: TRBV5-4; len: 15; j_gene: TRBJ1-4; abundance: -; d_gene: TRBD1; CDR3nt: TGTGCCAGCAGCTTGAGACAGGGAACTAATGAAAAACTGTTTTTT; CDR3aa: CASSLRQGTNEKLFF
v_gene: TRBV9; len: 15; j_gene: TRBJ2-5; abundance: -; d_gene: -; CDR3nt: TGTGCCAGCAGCGTTAGGGACAATCGCGGGGAGACCCAGTACTTC; CDR3aa: CASSVRDNRGETQYF
v_gene: TRBV7-2; len: 15; j_gene: TRBJ1-5; abundance: few; d_gene: -; CDR3nt: TGTGCCAGCAGCCCGTTAGGGCAGGGGTTCCAGCCCCAGCATTTT; CDR3aa: CASSPLGQGFQPQHF
v_gene: TRBV4-1; len: 18; j_gene: TRBJ2-5; abundance: -; d_gene: TRBD2; CDR3nt: TGCGCCAGCAGCCAACAAGTTGGTAGCGGGGTGACCCAAGAGACCCAGTACTTC; CDR3aa: CASSQQVGSGVTQETQYF
v_gene: TRBV5-1; len: 13; j_gene: TRBJ2-1; abundance: -; d_gene: TRBD1; CDR3nt: TGCGCCAGCAGACCACTCACAGGGGAAGGGCAGTTCTTC; CDR3aa: CASRPLTGEGQFF
v_gene: TRBV28; len: 16; j_gene: TRBJ1-2; abundance: -; d_gene: TRBD1; CDR3nt: TGTGCCAGCAATGAAGCCGGGACAGGCCTCAACTATGGCTACACCTTC; CDR3aa: CASNEAGTGLNYGYTF
v_gene: TRBV2; len: 15; j_gene: TRBJ2-5; abundance: -; d_gene: -; CDR3nt: TGTGCCAGCAGGTTCCTGCAGGGGAGGGAAGAGACCCAGTACTTC; CDR3aa: CASRFLQGREETQYF
v_gene: TRBV6-5; len: 13; j_gene: TRBJ1-2; abundance: -; d_gene: -; CDR3nt: TGTGCCAGCAGTTCCCCAGGGGACTATGGCTACACCTTC; CDR3aa: CASSSPGDYGYTF
v_gene: TRBV3-1/TRBV3-2; len: 14; j_gene: TRBJ2-4; abundance: -; d_gene: -; CDR3nt: TGTGCCAGCAGCCAGAGCGAATCAGAGAACATTCAGTACTTC; CDR3aa: CASSQSESENIQYF
v_gene: TRBV12-3/TRBV12-4; len: 13; j_gene: TRBJ1-1; abundance: -; d_gene: -; CDR3nt: TGTGCCAGCAGTACGGGACATTCCACTGAAGCTTTCTTT; CDR3aa: CASSTGHSTEAFF
v_gene: TRBV29-1; len: 13; j_gene: TRBJ2-2; abundance: -; d_gene: TRBD2; CDR3nt: TGCAGCGTCCGGATGGGGGGGGCCGGGGAGCTGTTTTTT; CDR3aa: CSVRMGGAGELFF
v_gene: TRBV6-5; len: 15; j_gene: TRBJ1-6; abundance: -; d_gene: TRBD1; CDR3nt: TGTGCCAGCAGTCCTACAGGGGGCGCAGATTCACCCCTCCACTTT; CDR3aa: CASSPTGGADSPLHF
v_gene: TRBV28; len: 19; j_gene: TRBJ2-5; abundance: many; d_gene: TRBD1; CDR3nt: TGTGCCAGCAGCAAAGGACAGGGGCTGGGGTCGGTGTACCAAGAGACCCAGTACTTC; CDR3aa: CASSKGQGLGSVYQETQYF
v_gene: TRBV20-1; len: 12; j_gene: TRBJ2-1; abundance: -; d_gene: -; CDR3nt: TGCAGTGCTAGTCGTGGCCCCAATGAGCAGTTCTTC; CDR3aa: CSASRGPNEQFF
v_gene: TRBV5-6; len: 16; j_gene: TRBJ1-1; abundance: once; d_gene: -; CDR3nt: TGTGCCAGCTTCAACAGGGTCCCCCTCAGGAACACTGAAGCTTTCTTT; CDR3aa: CASFNRVPLRNTEAFF
v_gene: TRBV2; len: 13; j_gene: TRBJ2-2; abundance: -; d_gene: -; CDR3nt: TGTACCAGCAGAGAGTTGAACACCGGGGAGCTGTTTTTT; CDR3aa: CTSRELNTGELFF
v_gene: TRBV7-3; len: 10; j_gene: TRBJ2-5; abundance: -; d_gene: -; CDR3nt: TGTGCCAAGAGTGAGGAGACCCAGTACTTC; CDR3aa: CAKSEETQYF
v_gene: TRBV7-3; len: 15; j_gene: TRBJ2-3; abundance: -; d_gene: TRBD1; CDR3nt: TGTGCCAGCAGCCCGACCGGGACAGGCAGGGATACGCAGTATTTT; CDR3aa: CASSPTGTGRDTQYF
v_gene: TRBV2; len: 14; j_gene: TRBJ2-6; abundance: few; d_gene: -; CDR3nt: TGTGCCAGCAGCGCAGGGGTTGGAACCAACGTCCTGACTTTC; CDR3aa: CASSAGVGTNVLTF
v_gene: TRBV7-2; len: 13; j_gene: TRBJ1-1; abundance: -; d_gene: TRBD1; CDR3nt: TGTGCCAGCAGCTCCGACAGGGGGCGTACGGCTTTCTTT; CDR3aa: CASSSDRGRTAFF
v_gene: TRBV24-1; len: 14; j_gene: TRBJ2-7; abundance: once; d_gene: -; CDR3nt: TGTGCCACCAGTGAGGGACTGTCACCCTACGAGCAGTACTTC; CDR3aa: CATSEGLSPYEQYF
v_gene: TRBV11-1; len: 14; j_gene: TRBJ2-2; abundance: -; d_gene: -; CDR3nt: TGTGCCAGCAGCTTACAGGGGAACACCGGGGAGCTGTTTTTT; CDR3aa: CASSLQGNTGELFF
v_gene: TRBV7-3; len: 15; j_gene: TRBJ2-1; abundance: -; d_gene: TRBD2; CDR3nt: TGTGCCAGCAGCTTCCTAGCGGGGTTGGGCAATGAGCAGTTCTTC; CDR3aa: CASSFLAGLGNEQFF
v_gene: TRBV7-2; len: 16; j_gene: TRBJ1-2; abundance: few; d_gene: -; CDR3nt: TGTGCCAGCAGCCTCCTACAGGGAAGTCGTGGCTATGGCTACACCTTC; CDR3aa: CASSLLQGSRGYGYTF
v_gene: TRBV3-1/TRBV3-2; len: 14; j_gene: TRBJ1-1; abundance: once; d_gene: -; CDR3nt: TGTGCCAGCAGCCTAGATGAGGCTAACACTGAAGCTTTCTTT; CDR3aa: CASSLDEANTEAFF
v_gene: TRBV5-6; len: 14; j_gene: TRBJ2-2; abundance: -; d_gene: TRBD1; CDR3nt: TGTGCCAGCAGCCGACAGGGAACCACCGGGGAGCTGTTTTTT; CDR3aa: CASSRQGTTGELFF
v_gene: TRBV15; len: 14; j_gene: TRBJ2-7; abundance: -; d_gene: -; CDR3nt: TGTGCCACCAGCCGCCCAGGGTCAGGCTACGAGCAGTACTTC; CDR3aa: CATSRPGSGYEQYF
v_gene: TRBV6-5; len: 14; j_gene: TRBJ2-7; abundance: -; d_gene: TRBD1; CDR3nt: TGTGCCAGCACCCGGGACAGGGGGTTTTACGAGCAGTACTTC; CDR3aa: CASTRDRGFYEQYF
v_gene: TRBV5-5; len: 13; j_gene: TRBJ1-1; abundance: -; d_gene: TRBD1; CDR3nt: TGTGCCAGCAGGAGGACAGGCAACACTGAAGCTTTCTTT; CDR3aa: CASRRTGNTEAFF
v_gene: TRBV5-5; len: 15; j_gene: TRBJ2-7; abundance: -; d_gene: TRBD1; CDR3nt: TGTGCCAGCAGCTTGGGGCAGGGGGCTACCTACGAGCAGTACTTC; CDR3aa: CASSLGQGATYEQYF
v_gene: TRBV19; len: 13; j_gene: TRBJ1-5; abundance: -; d_gene: -; CDR3nt: TGTGCCAGTGGGGCAGATAGCAATCAGCCCCAGCATTTT; CDR3aa: CASGADSNQPQHF
v_gene: TRBV23-1; len: 13; j_gene: TRBJ2-5; abundance: -; d_gene: TRBD1; CDR3nt: TGCGCCAGTTTGACAGGGGTAGGTTCGACCCAGTACTTC; CDR3aa: CASLTGVGSTQYF
v_gene: TRBV7-9; len: 14; j_gene: TRBJ1-2; abundance: -; d_gene: -; CDR3nt: TGTGCCAGCAGCTTAGACGGAGGCACCTATGGCTACACCTTC; CDR3aa: CASSLDGGTYGYTF
v_gene: TRBV12-5; len: 13; j_gene: TRBJ1-5; abundance: -; d_gene: -; CDR3nt: TGTGCTAGTGGCAGGGTCGATGGTCAGCCCCAGCATTTT; CDR3aa: CASGRVDGQPQHF
v_gene: TRBV5-1; len: 13; j_gene: TRBJ1-1; abundance: -; d_gene: -; CDR3nt: TGCGCCAGCAGCTTACATCAGAACACTGAAGCTTTCTTT; CDR3aa: CASSLHQNTEAFF
v_gene: TRBV2; len: 13; j_gene: TRBJ1-5; abundance: -; d_gene: -; CDR3nt: TGTGCCAGCAGTGGGGCTCTCAGGTTGACCCAGCATTTT; CDR3aa: CASSGALRLTQHF
v_gene: TRBV19; len: 14; j_gene: TRBJ1-1; abundance: -; d_gene: TRBD1; CDR3nt: TGTGCCAGTCGGGACAGCCCGCTTGTAGGTGAAGCTTTCTTT; CDR3aa: CASRDSPLVGEAFF
v_gene: TRBV29-1; len: 10; j_gene: TRBJ1-1; abundance: many; d_gene: -; CDR3nt: TGCAGCGTCCAGTACACTGAAGCTTTCTTT; CDR3aa: CSVQYTEAFF
v_gene: TRBV15; len: 15; j_gene: TRBJ2-7; abundance: few; d_gene: TRBD1; CDR3nt: TGTGCCACCAGCTCCTGGGCAGGGGGCCCGGGCGAGCAGTACTTC; CDR3aa: CATSSWAGGPGEQYF
v_gene: TRBV10-3; len: 15; j_gene: TRBJ1-1; abundance: -; d_gene: -; CDR3nt: TGTGCCATCAGTGAAGAAGGGGCCGGAAACACTGAAGCTTTCTTT; CDR3aa: CAISEEGAGNTEAFF
v_gene: TRBV7-9; len: 14; j_gene: TRBJ1-2; abundance: -; d_gene: TRBD1; CDR3nt: TGTGCCAGCAGCCCCAGTTTAGGGACAGTCGGCTACACCTTC; CDR3aa: CASSPSLGTVGYTF
v_gene: TRBV9; len: 12; j_gene: TRBJ1-6; abundance: -; d_gene: -; CDR3nt: TGTGCCAGCAGCGTGGCTGCCCCACCCCTCCACTTT; CDR3aa: CASSVAAPPLHF
v_gene: TRBV10-2; len: 15; j_gene: TRBJ1-5; abundance: few; d_gene: -; CDR3nt: TGCGCCAGCAGTGAAGCCGACATGGCGTGGAAGCCCCAGCATTTT; CDR3aa: CASSEADMAWKPQHF
v_gene: TRBV19; len: 13; j_gene: TRBJ2-5; abundance: -; d_gene: -; CDR3nt: TGTGCCAGTAGTATTGTCAGCCAAGAGACCCAGTACTTC; CDR3aa: CASSIVSQETQYF
v_gene: TRBV6-1; len: 15; j_gene: TRBJ1-2; abundance: -; d_gene: -; CDR3nt: TGTGCCAGCAGTGAAAGTCTGGGGCTCCAGAATGGCTACACCTTC; CDR3aa: CASSESLGLQNGYTF
v_gene: TRBV6-5; len: 13; j_gene: TRBJ1-3; abundance: -; d_gene: -; CDR3nt: TGTGCCAGTCTGGAGGGGCATGGAAACACCATATATTTT; CDR3aa: CASLEGHGNTIYF
v_gene: TRBV6-5; len: 13; j_gene: TRBJ1-5; abundance: -; d_gene: TRBD1; CDR3nt: TGTGCCAGCAGGGACAGGGATTATCAGCCCCAGCATTTT; CDR3aa: CASRDRDYQPQHF
v_gene: TRBV21-1; len: 16; j_gene: TRBJ2-2; abundance: -; d_gene: -; CDR3nt: TGTGCCAGTCAAAAGGTAGCGGGGGCGAACACCGGGGAGCTGTTTTTT; CDR3aa: CASQKVAGANTGELFF
v_gene: TRBV28; len: 16; j_gene: TRBJ1-3; abundance: -; d_gene: TRBD1; CDR3nt: TGTGCCAGCAGTGCCGGGACAGTATATTCTGGAAACACCATATATTTT; CDR3aa: CASSAGTVYSGNTIYF